This T cell receptor (beta chain) came from a study of T cells after yellow fever vaccination. Broader study findings: One caveat is that FACS-sorted repertoires could contain abundant clonotypes contaminating from the bulk population. A small share of clonotypes appeared in both CD4 and CD8 compartments. The booster saw the reappearance of most primary-vaccination clones (more than 95% CD4, about 88% CD8).

V trimming: 4 bases; J trimming: 6 bases; junction bases outside the gene matches: 21. In germline, CDR1 is LGHNT, CDR2 FRNRAP. The CDR3 has 19 residues. UMIs were added to TCR cDNA along with a universal primer site when it was made by 5'RACE template switching. Each CDR3 protein is one row after TCRdb ran MiXCR on the 5' RACE reads. The sample has approximately 150,000 distinct CDR3 sequences; around 7.7% are singletons. On this clonotype itself: Its antigen remains unknown.

The rearrangement uses TRBV12-5 and TRBJ2-1, with 7 nucleotides matching TRBD1. The sample here was CD4+ T cells sorted from PBMCs, taken 5 days after the yellow fever booster vaccination. The receptor's source is a man under 40 who received the YFV17D yellow fever vaccine. The CDR3 reads CASGSRRKDRVDDFNEQFF. Here the CDR3 DNA reads TGTGCTAGTGGTTCCCGAAGAAAAGACAGGGTGGATGATTTCAATGAGCAGTTCTTC. Together with reference TRBV12-5 and TRBJ2-1, the CDR3 gives the full variable domain: DARVTQTPRHKVTEMGQEVTMRCQPILGHNTVFWYRQTMMQGLELLAYFRNRAPLDDSGMPKDRFSAEMPDATLATLKIQPSEPRDSAVYFCASGSRRKDRVDDFNEQFFGPGTRLTVL.